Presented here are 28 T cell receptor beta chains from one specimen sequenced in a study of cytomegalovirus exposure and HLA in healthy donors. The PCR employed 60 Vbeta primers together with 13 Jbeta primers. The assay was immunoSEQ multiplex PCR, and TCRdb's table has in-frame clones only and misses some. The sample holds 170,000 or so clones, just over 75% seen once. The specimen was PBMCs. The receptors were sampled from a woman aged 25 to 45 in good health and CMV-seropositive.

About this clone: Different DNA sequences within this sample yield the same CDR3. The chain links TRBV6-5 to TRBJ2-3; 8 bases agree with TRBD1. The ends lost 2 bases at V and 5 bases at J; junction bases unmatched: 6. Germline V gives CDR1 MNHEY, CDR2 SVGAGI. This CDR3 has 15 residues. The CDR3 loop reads CASSYGQGAGDTQYF. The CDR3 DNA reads TGTGCCAGCAGTTACGGGCAGGGGGCAGGAGATACGCAGTATTTT.

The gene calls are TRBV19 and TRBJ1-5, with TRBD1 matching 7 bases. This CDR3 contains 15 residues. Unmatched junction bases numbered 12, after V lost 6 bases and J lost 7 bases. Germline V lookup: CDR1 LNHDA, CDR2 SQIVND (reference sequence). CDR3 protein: CASSTTGDGGQPQHF. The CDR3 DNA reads TGTGCCAGTAGCACCACAGGGGACGGCGGACAGCCCCAGCATTTT. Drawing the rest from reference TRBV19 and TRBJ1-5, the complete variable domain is DGGITQSPKYLFRKEGQNVTLSCEQNLNHDAMYWYRQDPGQGLRLIYYSQIVNDFQKGDIAEGYSVSREKKESFPLTVTSAQKNPTAFYLCASSTTGDGGQPQHFGDGTRLSIL.

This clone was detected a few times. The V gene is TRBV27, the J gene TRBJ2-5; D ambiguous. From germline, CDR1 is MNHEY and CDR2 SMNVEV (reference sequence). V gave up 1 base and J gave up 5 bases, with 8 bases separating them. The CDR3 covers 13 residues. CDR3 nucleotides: TGTGCCAGCAGTTTATATATGGAGGAGACCCAGTACTTC. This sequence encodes CASSLYMEETQYF.

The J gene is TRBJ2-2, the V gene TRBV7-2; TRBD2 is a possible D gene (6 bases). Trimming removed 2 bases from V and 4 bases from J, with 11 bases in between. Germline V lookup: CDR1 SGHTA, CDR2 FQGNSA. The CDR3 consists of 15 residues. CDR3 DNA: TGTGCCAGCAGCTTACCACTAGCAGTCACCGGGGAGCTGTTTTTT. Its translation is CASSLPLAVTGELFF.

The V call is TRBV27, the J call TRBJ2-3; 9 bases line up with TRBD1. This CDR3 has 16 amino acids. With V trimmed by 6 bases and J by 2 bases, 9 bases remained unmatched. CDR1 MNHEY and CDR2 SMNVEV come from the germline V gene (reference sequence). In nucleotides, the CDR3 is TGTGCCAGCAGCCACATCGACAGGGGGTACACAGATACGCAGTATTTT. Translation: CASSHIDRGYTDTQYF.

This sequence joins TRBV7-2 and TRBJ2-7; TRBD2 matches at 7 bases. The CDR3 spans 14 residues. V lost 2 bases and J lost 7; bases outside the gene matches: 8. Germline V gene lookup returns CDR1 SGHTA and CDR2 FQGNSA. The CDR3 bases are TGTGCCAGCAGCTTAATGGCGGGAGCGCGGGAGCAGTACTTC. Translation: CASSLMAGAREQYF. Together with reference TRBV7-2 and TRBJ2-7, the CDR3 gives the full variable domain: GAGVSQSPSNKVTEKGKDVELRCDPISGHTALYWYRQSLGQGLEFLIYFQGNSAPDKSGLPSDRFSAERTGGSVSTLTIQRTQQEDSAVYLCASSLMAGAREQYFGPGTRLTVT.

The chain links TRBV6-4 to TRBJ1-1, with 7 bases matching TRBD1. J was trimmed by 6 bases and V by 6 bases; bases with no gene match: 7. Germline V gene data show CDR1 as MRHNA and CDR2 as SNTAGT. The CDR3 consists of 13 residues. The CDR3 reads CASSPVRGAEAFF. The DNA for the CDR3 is TGTGCCAGCAGCCCTGTCAGGGGGGCTGAAGCTTTCTTT.

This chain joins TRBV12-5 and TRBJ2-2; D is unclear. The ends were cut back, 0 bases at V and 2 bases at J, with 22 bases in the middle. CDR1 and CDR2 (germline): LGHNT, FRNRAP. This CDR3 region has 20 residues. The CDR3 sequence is CASGLVRGLYLAHNTGELFF. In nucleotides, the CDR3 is TGTGCTAGTGGTTTGGTACGCGGCTTGTACCTTGCCCATAACACCGGGGAGCTGTTTTTT.

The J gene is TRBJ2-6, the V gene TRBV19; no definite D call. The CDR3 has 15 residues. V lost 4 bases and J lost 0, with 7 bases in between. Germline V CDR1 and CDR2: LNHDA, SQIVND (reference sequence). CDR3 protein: CASSTLSSGANVLTF. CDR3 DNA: TGTGCCAGTAGTACGCTGAGCTCTGGGGCCAACGTCCTGACTTTC.

CDR3 sequence: CASSQDSGSNYGYTF. The CDR3 nucleotides are TGCGCCAGCAGCCAAGATTCAGGGTCTAACTATGGCTACACCTTC. This chain connects TRBV4-1 to TRBJ1-2, with a tentative D call TRBD1 (5 bases). V was clipped by 0 bases and J by 0 bases, with 8 bases between them. CDR1 is MGHRA and CDR2 is YSYEKL in the germline V gene. The CDR3 totals 15 residues.

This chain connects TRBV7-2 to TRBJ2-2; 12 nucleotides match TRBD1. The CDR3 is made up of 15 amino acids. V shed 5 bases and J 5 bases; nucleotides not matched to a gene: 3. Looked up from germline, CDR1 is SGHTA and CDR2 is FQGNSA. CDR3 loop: CASSPGQGATGELFF. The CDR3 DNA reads TGTGCCAGCAGCCCGGGACAGGGGGCGACCGGGGAGCTGTTTTTT.

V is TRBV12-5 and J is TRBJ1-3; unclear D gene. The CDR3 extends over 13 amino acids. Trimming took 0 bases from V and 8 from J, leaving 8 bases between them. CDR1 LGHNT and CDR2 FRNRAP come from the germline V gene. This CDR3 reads CASGLVLEYTIYF. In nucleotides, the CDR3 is TGTGCTAGTGGTTTGGTACTGGAGTACACCATATATTTT.

This CDR3 is CATSRGTGFTGELFF. In DNA, the CDR3 is TGTGCCACCAGCAGAGGGACAGGGTTCACCGGGGAGCTGTTTTTT. V usage is TRBV15 and J usage is TRBJ2-2, with 8 positions matching TRBD1. The CDR3 extends over 15 amino acids. Trimming took 1 base from V and 4 from J; bases not matched to a gene: 2. Germline V gene lookup returns CDR1 LNHNV and CDR2 YYDKDF (reference sequence).

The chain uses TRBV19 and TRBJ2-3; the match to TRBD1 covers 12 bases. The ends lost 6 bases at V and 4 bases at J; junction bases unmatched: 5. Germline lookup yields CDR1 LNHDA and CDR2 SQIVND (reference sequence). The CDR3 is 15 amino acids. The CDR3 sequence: CASSSGTGGADTQYF. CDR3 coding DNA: TGTGCCAGTAGCTCCGGGACAGGGGGCGCAGATACGCAGTATTTT.

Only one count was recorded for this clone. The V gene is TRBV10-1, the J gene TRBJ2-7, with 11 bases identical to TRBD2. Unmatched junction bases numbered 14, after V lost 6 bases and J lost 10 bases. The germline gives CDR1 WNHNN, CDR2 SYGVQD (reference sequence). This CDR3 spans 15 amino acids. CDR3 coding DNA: TGCGCCAGCAGCGATCTGGGACTAGCGGACATTGGACAGTACTTC. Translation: CASSDLGLADIGQYF.

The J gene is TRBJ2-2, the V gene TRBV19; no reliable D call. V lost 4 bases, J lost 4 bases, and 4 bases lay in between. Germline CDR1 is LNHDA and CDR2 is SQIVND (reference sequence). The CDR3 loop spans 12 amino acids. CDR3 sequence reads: CASSTFTGELFF. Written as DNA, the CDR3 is TGTGCCAGTAGTACCTTCACCGGGGAGCTGTTTTTT.

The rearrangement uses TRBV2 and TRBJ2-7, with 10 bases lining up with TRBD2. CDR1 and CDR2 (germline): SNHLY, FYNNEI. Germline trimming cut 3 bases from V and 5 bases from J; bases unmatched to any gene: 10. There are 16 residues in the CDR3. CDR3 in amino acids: CASSESSGRTPHEQYF. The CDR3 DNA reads TGTGCCAGCAGTGAGTCTAGCGGGAGAACCCCCCACGAGCAGTACTTC.

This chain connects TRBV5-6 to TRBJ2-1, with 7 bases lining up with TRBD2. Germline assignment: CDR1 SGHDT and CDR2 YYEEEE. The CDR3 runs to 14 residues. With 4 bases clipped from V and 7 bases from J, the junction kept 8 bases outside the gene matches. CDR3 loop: CASSVGLGLNEQFF. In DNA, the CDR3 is TGTGCCAGCAGCGTCGGACTAGGTTTAAATGAGCAGTTCTTC.

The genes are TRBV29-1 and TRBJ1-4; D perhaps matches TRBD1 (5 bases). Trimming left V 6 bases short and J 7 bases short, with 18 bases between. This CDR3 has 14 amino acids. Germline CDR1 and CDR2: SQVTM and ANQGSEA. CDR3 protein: CSVADSAETEKLFF. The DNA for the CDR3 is TGCAGCGTGGCCGACAGCGCGGAGACTGAAAAACTGTTTTTT.

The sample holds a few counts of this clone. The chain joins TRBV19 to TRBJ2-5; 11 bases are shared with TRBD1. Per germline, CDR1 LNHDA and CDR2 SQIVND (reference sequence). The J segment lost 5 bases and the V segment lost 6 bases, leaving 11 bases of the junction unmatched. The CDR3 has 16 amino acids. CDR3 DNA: TGTGCCAGTAGCCCTATTGGACAGGGGGCGGGGGAGACCCAGTACTTC. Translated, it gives CASSPIGQGAGETQYF.

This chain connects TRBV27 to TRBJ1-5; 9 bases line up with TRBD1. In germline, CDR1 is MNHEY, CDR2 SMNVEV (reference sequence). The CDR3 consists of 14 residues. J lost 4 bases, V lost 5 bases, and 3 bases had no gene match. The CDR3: CASSGQGYNQPQHF. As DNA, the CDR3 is TGTGCCAGCAGTGGACAGGGGTATAATCAGCCCCAGCATTTT.

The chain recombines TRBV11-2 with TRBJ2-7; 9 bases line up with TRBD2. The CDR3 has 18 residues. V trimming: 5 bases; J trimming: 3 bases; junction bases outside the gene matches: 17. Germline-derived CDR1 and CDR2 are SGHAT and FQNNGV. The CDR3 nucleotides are TGTGCCAGCAGCCCGTGGTTGGGGCGGGAGGGCCAAAGCTACGAGCAGTACTTC. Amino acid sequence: CASSPWLGREGQSYEQYF. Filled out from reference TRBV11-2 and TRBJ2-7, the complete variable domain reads EAGVAQSPRYKIIEKRQSVAFWCNPISGHATLYWYQQILGQGPKLLIQFQNNGVVDDSQLPKDRFSAERLKGVDSTLKIQPAKLEDSAVYLCASSPWLGREGQSYEQYFGPGTRLTVT.

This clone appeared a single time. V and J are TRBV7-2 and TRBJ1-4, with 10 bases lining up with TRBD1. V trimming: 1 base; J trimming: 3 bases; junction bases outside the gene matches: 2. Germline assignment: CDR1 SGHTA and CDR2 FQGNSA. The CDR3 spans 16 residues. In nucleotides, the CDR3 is TGTGCCAGCAGCTTAGGGACAGGGGGTGCTAATGAAAAACTGTTTTTT. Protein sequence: CASSLGTGGANEKLFF.

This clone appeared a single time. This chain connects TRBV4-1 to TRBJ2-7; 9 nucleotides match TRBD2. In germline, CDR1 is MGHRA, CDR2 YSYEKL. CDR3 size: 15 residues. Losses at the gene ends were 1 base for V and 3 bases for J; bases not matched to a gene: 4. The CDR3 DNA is TGCGCCAGCAGCCAAGTGGATAGCGGGGGCTACGAGCAGTACTTC. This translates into CASSQVDSGGYEQYF.

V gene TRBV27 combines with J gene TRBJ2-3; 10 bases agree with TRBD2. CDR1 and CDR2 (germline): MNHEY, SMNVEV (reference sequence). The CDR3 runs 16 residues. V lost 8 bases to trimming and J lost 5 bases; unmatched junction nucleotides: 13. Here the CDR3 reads CASRPLASGGRDTQYF. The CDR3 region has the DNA TGTGCCAGCCGGCCCCTCGCTAGCGGGGGAAGAGATACGCAGTATTTT.

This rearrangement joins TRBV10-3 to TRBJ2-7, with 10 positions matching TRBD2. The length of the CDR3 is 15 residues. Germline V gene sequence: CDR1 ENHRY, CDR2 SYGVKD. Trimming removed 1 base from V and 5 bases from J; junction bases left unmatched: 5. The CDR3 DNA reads TGTGCCATCAGTGAGTATAGGCTAGCGGGAGACGAGCAGTACTTC. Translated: CAISEYRLAGDEQYF.

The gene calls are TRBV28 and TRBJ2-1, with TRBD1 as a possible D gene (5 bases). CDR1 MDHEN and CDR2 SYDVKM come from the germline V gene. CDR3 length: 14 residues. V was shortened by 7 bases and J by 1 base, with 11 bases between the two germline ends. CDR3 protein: CASTSSGSYNEQFF. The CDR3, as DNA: TGTGCCAGCACTTCCTCAGGGTCCTACAATGAGCAGTTCTTC.

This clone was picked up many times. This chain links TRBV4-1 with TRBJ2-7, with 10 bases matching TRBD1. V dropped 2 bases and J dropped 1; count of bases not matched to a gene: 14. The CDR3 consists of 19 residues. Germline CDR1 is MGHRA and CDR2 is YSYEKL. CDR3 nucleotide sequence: TGCGCCAGCAGCCAATTACTATCTTTCGGGACAGGGGATTCCTACGAGCAGTACTTC. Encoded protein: CASSQLLSFGTGDSYEQYF.